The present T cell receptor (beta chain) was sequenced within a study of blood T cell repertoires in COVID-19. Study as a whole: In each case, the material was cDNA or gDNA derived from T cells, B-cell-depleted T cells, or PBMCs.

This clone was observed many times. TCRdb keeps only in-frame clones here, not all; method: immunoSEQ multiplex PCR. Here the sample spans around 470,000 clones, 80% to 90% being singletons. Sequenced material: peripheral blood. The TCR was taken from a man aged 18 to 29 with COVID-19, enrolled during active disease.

The CDR3 DNA is TGTGCCAGCAGTTTTGGTCAGGGGATTTCACCCCTCCACTTT. Translation gives CASSFGQGISPLHF. J is TRBJ1-6 and V is TRBV27, with a weak D call TRBD1 (6 bases). Germline V gives CDR1 MNHEY, CDR2 SMNVEV (reference sequence). V was trimmed by 3 bases and J by 9 bases, leaving 12 bases between them. This CDR3 has 14 amino acids.